This TCR beta chain stems from a study of response to subunit inactivated influenza vaccine. Findings and limits, study-wide: With each seasonal influenza vaccination, the authors suggested, few new T cells are recruited.

Germline V CDR1 and CDR2: SGHVS, FQNEAQ. With 5 bases removed from V and 5 bases from J, the gap between germline ends came to 24 bases. The CDR3 is 17 residues long. TCRdb re-derived calls from the RT-PCR reads in MiXCR, one entry per CDR3 protein. This table has over 400,000 distinct CDR3 sequences, 10% to 15% appearing once. Regarding this clonotype: The antigen is undetermined.

The sequenced sample was PBMCs from blood, obtained 45 days after vaccination. V gene TRBV7-8 combines with J gene TRBJ2-5; D possibly uses TRBD1 or TRBD2 (7 bases each). This sequence originates from a man in his fifties who received an inactivated influenza vaccine. The CDR3 bases are TGTGCCAGCAGCCCAGCGGGACAGCCTCAATCGGGGGAGACCCAGTACTTC. It encodes CASSPAGQPQSGETQYF.